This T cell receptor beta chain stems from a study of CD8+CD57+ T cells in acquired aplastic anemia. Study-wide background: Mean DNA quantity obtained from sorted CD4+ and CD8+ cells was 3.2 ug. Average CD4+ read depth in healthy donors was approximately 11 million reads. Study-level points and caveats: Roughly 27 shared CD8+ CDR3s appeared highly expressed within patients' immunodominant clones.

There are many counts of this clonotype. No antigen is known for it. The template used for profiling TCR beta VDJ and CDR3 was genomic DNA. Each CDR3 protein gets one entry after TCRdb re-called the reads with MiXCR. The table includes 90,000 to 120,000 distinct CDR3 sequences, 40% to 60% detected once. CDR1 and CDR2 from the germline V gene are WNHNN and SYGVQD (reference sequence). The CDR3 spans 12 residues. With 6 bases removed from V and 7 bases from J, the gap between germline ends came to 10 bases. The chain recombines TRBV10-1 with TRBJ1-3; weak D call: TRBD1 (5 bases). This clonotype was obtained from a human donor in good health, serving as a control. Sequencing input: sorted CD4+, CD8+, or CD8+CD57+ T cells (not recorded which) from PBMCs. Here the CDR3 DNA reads TGCGCCAGCAGGCGAGAGGGGAACACCATATATTTT. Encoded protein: CASRREGNTIYF.